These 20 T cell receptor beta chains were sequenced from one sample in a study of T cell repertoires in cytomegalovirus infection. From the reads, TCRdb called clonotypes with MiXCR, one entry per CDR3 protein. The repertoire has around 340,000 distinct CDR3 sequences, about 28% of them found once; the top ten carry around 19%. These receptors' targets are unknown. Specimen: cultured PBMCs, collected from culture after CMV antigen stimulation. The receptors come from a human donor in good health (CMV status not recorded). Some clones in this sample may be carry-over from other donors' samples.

The DNA of the CDR3 is TGTGCCAGCAGCTTAGCGCAGGGAGTCCACGAGCAGTACTTC. It specifies CASSLAQGVHEQYF. The chain carries TRBV13 and TRBJ2-7, with D tentatively TRBD1 or TRBD2 (5 bases each). From germline, CDR1 is PRHDT and CDR2 FYEKMQ (reference sequence). Trimming stripped 1 base from V and 5 bases from J, with 12 bases between. This CDR3 is 14 amino acids long.

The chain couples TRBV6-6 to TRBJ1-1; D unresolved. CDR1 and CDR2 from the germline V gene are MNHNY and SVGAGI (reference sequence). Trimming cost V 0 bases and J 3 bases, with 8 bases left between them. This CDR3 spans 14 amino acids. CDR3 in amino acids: CASSYSFGDTEAFF. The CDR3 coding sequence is TGTGCCAGCAGTTACTCTTTCGGGGACACTGAAGCTTTCTTT.

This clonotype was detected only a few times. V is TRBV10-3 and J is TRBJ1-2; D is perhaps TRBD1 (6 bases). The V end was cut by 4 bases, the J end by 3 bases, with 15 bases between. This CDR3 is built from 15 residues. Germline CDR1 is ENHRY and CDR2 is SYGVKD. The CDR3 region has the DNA TGTGCCATCAGTGCCGCGGCCAAGGGGGACTATGGCTACACCTTC. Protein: CAISAAAKGDYGYTF.

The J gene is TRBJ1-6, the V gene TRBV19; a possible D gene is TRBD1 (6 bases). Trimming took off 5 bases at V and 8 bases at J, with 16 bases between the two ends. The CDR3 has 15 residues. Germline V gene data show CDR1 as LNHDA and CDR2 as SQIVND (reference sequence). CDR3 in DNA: TGTGCCAGTAGTGTTACAGGGCGGCGGGATTCACCCCTCCACTTT. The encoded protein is CASSVTGRRDSPLHF. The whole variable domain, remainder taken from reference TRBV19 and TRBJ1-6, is DGGITQSPKYLFRKEGQNVTLSCEQNLNHDAMYWYRQDPGQGLRLIYYSQIVNDFQKGDIAEGYSVSREKKESFPLTVTSAQKNPTAFYLCASSVTGRRDSPLHFGNGTRLTVT.

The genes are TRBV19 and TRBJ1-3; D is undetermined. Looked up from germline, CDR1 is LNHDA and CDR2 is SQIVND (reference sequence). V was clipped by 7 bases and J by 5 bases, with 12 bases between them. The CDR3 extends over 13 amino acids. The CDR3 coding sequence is TGTGCCAGTACCCCGGGTCTCCGAAACACCATATATTTT. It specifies CASTPGLRNTIYF.

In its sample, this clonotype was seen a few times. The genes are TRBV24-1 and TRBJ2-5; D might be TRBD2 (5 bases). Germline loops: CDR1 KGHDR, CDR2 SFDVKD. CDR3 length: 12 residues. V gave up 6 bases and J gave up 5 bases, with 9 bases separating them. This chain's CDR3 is CATSRGGETQYF. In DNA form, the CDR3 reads TGTGCCACCAGTCGGGGTGGGGAGACCCAGTACTTC.

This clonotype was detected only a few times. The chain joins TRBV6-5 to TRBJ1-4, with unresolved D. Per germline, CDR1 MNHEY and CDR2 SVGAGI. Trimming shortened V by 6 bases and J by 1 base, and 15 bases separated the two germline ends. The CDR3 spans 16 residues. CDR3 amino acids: CASSQSVGITNEKLFF. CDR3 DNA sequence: TGTGCCAGCAGCCAATCAGTCGGGATAACTAATGAAAAACTGTTTTTT.

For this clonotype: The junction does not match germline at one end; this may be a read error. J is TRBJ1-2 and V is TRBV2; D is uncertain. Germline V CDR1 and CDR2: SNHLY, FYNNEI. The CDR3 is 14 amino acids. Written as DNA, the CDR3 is TGTGCCAGCAGTGACATTCTCTCTCGGCCCTTTGTCTCCTTC. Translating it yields CASSDILSRPFVSF.

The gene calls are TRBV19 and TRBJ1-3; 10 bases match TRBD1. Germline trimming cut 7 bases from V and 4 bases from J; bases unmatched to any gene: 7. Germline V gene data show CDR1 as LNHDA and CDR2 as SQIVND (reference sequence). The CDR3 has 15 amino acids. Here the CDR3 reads CASNQPGQGGNTIYF. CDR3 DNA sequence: TGTGCCAGTAACCAACCGGGACAGGGGGGAAACACCATATATTTT.

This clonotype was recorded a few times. The CDR3 loop reads CASSQARAEAFF. Written as DNA, the CDR3 is TGTGCCAGCAGCCAAGCAAGGGCTGAAGCTTTCTTT. V and J are TRBV3-1 and TRBJ1-1; D is unclear. Looked up from germline, CDR1 is LGHDT and CDR2 is YNNKEL (reference sequence). Trimming shortened V by 1 base and J by 6 bases, and 6 bases separated the two germline ends. The CDR3 covers 12 residues.

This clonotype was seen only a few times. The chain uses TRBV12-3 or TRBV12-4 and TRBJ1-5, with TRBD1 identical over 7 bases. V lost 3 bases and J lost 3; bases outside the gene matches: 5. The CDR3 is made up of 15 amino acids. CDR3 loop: CASSFWDSPNQPQHF. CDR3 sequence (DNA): TGTGCCAGCAGTTTCTGGGACAGTCCCAATCAGCCCCAGCATTTT.

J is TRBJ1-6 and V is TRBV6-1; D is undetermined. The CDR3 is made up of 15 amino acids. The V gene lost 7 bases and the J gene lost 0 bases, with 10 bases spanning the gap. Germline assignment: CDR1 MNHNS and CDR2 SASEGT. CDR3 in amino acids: CASTSDPSYNSPLHF. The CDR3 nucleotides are TGTGCCAGCACGTCGGATCCCTCCTATAATTCACCCCTCCACTTT.

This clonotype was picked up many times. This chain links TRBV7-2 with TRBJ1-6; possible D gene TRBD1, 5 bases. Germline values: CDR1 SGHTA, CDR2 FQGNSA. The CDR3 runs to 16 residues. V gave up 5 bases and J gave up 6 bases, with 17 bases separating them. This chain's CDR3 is CASSPGRKGSNSPLHF. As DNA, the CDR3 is TGTGCCAGCAGCCCTGGTCGCAAGGGGAGTAATTCACCCCTCCACTTT.

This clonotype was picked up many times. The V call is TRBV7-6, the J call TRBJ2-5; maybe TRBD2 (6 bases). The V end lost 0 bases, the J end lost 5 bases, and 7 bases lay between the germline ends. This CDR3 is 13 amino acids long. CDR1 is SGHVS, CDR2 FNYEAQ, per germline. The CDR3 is CASSLAGTETQYF. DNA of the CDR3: TGTGCCAGCAGCTTAGCCGGGACTGAGACCCAGTACTTC.

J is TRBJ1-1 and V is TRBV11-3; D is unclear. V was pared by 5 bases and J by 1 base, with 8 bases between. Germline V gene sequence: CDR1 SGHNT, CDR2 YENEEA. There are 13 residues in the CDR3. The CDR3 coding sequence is TGTGCCAGCAGCCGGAGGGCGAACACTGAAGCTTTCTTT. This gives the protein CASSRRANTEAFF.

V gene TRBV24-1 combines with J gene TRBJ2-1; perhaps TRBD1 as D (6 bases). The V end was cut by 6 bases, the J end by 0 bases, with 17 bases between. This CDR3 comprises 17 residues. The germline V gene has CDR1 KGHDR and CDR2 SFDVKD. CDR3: CATSTPTTGSSYNEQFF. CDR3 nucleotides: TGTGCCACCAGTACACCTACTACAGGGAGCTCCTACAATGAGCAGTTCTTC.

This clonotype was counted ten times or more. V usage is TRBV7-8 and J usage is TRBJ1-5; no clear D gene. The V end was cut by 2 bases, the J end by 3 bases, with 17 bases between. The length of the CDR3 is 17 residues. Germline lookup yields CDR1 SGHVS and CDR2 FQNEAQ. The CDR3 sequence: CASSLIRREGINQPQHF. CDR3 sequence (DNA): TGTGCCAGCAGCTTAATCCGAAGGGAGGGAATCAATCAGCCCCAGCATTTT.

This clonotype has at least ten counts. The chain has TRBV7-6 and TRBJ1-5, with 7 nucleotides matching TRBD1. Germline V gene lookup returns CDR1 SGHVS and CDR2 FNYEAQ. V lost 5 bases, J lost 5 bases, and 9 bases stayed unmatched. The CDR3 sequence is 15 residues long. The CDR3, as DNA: TGTGCCAGCAGCCGTGGGGTCGACAGGGATCAGCCCCAGCATTTT. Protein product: CASSRGVDRDQPQHF.

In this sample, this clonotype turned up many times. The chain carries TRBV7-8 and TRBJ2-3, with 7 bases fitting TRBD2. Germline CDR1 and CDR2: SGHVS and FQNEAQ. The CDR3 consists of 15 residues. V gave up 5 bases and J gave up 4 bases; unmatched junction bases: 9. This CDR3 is CASSQAGRGSDTQYF. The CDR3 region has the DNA TGTGCCAGCAGCCAGGCGGGGAGGGGCTCAGATACGCAGTATTTT.

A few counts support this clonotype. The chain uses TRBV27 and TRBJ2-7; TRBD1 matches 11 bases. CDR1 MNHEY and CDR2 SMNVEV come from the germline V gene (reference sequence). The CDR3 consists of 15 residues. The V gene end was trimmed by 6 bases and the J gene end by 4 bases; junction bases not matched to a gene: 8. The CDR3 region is CASRYGQGAIYEQYF. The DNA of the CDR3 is TGTGCCAGCAGATACGGACAGGGGGCAATTTACGAGCAGTACTTC.